These 18 T cell receptor beta chains share one sample of origin, sequenced in a study of PD-L1 blockade in urothelial cancer. Sequenced by immunoSEQ multiplex PCR; TCRdb stores in-frame clones only, minus some. Of 100,000 or so clones listed, around 90% were seen once; the top ten hold around 0.9%. Source: PBMCs, taken around atezolizumab (anti-PD-L1) treatment. These receptors were obtained from a woman older than 75 with urothelial cancer.

This clone appeared once. V gene TRBV19 combines with J gene TRBJ1-2; 8 bases match TRBD1. This CDR3 comprises 13 residues. Per the germline V gene, CDR1 is LNHDA and CDR2 is SQIVND (reference sequence). The J segment lost 3 bases and the V segment lost 4 bases, leaving 1 base of the junction unmatched. CDR3 DNA sequence: TGTGCCAGTAGTACACAGGGGGACTATGGCTACACCTTC. Protein product: CASSTQGDYGYTF.

This sequence joins TRBV10-3 and TRBJ2-2; TRBD1 agrees at 9 bases. CDR3 length: 13 residues. V lost 4 bases and J lost 6; bases outside the gene matches: 0. Germline CDR1 ENHRY, CDR2 SYGVKD. In nucleotides, the CDR3 is TGTGCCATCAGTGGGACAGGGGCCGGGGAGCTGTTTTTT. Its translation is CAISGTGAGELFF.

The chain combines TRBV6-1 with TRBJ1-5; TRBD1 matches at 7 bases. J was trimmed by 5 bases and V by 2 bases; bases with no gene match: 9. This CDR3 region has 16 residues. CDR1 is MNHNS, CDR2 SASEGT, per germline. The CDR3 nucleotides read TGTGCCAGCAGTGAACTAGTAGGGACAGTCTATCAGCCCCAGCATTTT. Encoded protein: CASSELVGTVYQPQHF.

The chain has TRBV5-1 and TRBJ2-2; 8 nucleotides agree with TRBD2. Losses at the gene ends were 4 bases for V and 2 bases for J; bases not matched to a gene: 7. This CDR3 is built from 16 residues. Germline loops: CDR1 SGHRS, CDR2 YFSETQ. CDR3 protein: CASSPQTSVNTGELFF. The CDR3 DNA follows: TGCGCCAGCAGCCCTCAGACTAGCGTCAACACCGGGGAGCTGTTTTTT.

The chain recombines TRBV5-6 with TRBJ2-7, with 7 bases lining up with TRBD2. Germline CDR1 reads SGHDT; CDR2 reads YYEEEE. The ends lost 4 bases at V and 6 bases at J; junction bases unmatched: 13. The CDR3 consists of 15 residues. CDR3: CASSLRGVGAGEQYF. CDR3 in DNA: TGTGCCAGCAGCCTACGGGGGGTTGGGGCCGGCGAGCAGTACTTC.

This chain connects TRBV28 to TRBJ1-5; D is ambiguous. There are 14 residues in the CDR3. Trimming removed 6 bases at V and 7 bases at J, with 16 bases between. Germline V lookup: CDR1 MDHEN, CDR2 SYDVKM. The CDR3 sequence is CASSPSLRGQPQHF. CDR3 bases: TGTGCCAGCAGCCCCTCTCTACGGGGACAGCCCCAGCATTTT.

This chain connects TRBV29-1 to TRBJ2-5, with D maybe TRBD1 (5 bases). Germline-derived CDR1 and CDR2 are SQVTM and ANQGSEA. The CDR3 runs to 15 residues. Trimming took off 4 bases at V and 4 bases at J, with 19 bases between the two ends. CDR3 amino acids: CSVVHTQGPGETQYF. CDR3 bases: TGCAGCGTTGTTCACACTCAGGGCCCGGGAGAGACCCAGTACTTC.

The V call is TRBV5-1, the J call TRBJ2-1, with a tentative D call TRBD1 (6 bases). This CDR3 spans 14 amino acids. Trimming took 4 bases from V and 5 from J, leaving 13 bases between them. The germline CDR1 and CDR2 sequences are SGHRS and YFSETQ. The CDR3 coding sequence is TGCGCCAGCAGCCCCCAGGACAGTAACAATGAGCAGTTCTTC. Its protein is CASSPQDSNNEQFF. The variable domain in full, with the rest retrieved from reference TRBV5-1 and TRBJ2-1, is KAGVTQTPRYLIKTRGQQVTLSCSPISGHRSVSWYQQTPGQGLQFLFEYFSETQRNKGNFPGRFSGRQFSNSRSEMNVSTLELGDSALYLCASSPQDSNNEQFFGPGTRLTVL.

This chain connects TRBV19 to TRBJ2-4, with a possible D match to TRBD1 (6 bases). Germline-derived CDR1 and CDR2 are LNHDA and SQIVND (reference sequence). The germline V and J ends were trimmed by 6 bases and 9 bases, with 15 bases remaining between them. This CDR3 has 13 residues. The CDR3 loop reads CASRNPGESIQYF. CDR3 bases: TGTGCCAGTAGAAACCCAGGGGAGAGCATTCAGTACTTC.

J is TRBJ1-3 and V is TRBV12-5; D uncertain. The CDR3 totals 15 residues. CDR1 is LGHNT, CDR2 FRNRAP, per germline. The V gene lost 8 bases and the J gene lost 0 bases, with 14 bases spanning the gap. CDR3: CASPNPRVSGNTIYF. The CDR3 DNA is TGTGCTAGTCCTAACCCGAGAGTCTCTGGAAACACCATATATTTT.

This sequence joins TRBV11-1 and TRBJ2-7; 11 nucleotides line up with TRBD1. Per the germline V gene, CDR1 is SGHAT and CDR2 is FQDESV (reference sequence). CDR3 length equals 16 residues. V lost 5 bases, J lost 2 bases, and 8 bases stayed unmatched. The CDR3 region has the DNA TGTGCCAGCAGCCCCGACCCGGGACAGGGGGCCTACGAGCAGTACTTC. This sequence encodes CASSPDPGQGAYEQYF. The whole variable domain, remainder taken from reference TRBV11-1 and TRBJ2-7, is EAEVAQSPRYKITEKSQAVAFWCDPISGHATLYWYRQILGQGPELLVQFQDESVVDDSQLPKDRFSAERLKGVDSTLKIQPAELGDSAMYLCASSPDPGQGAYEQYFGPGTRLTVT.

This rearrangement joins TRBV27 to TRBJ1-3, with 9 bases fitting TRBD1. Germline V gene sequence: CDR1 MNHEY, CDR2 SMNVEV (reference sequence). This CDR3 has 16 amino acids. Unmatched junction bases numbered 12, after V lost 5 bases and J lost 7 bases. As DNA, the CDR3 is TGTGCCAGCAGTCCTACATTAGGACAGGGGAGGAACACCATATATTTT. Translating gives CASSPTLGQGRNTIYF.

This chain links TRBV7-3 with TRBJ2-1; 12 nucleotides align to TRBD2. The V gene end was trimmed by 5 bases and the J gene end by 3 bases; junction bases not matched to a gene: 11. Looked up from germline, CDR1 is SGHTA and CDR2 is FQGTGA. This CDR3 has 18 residues. CDR3 nucleotides: TGTGCCAGCAGCCTCAGAGCTGAGGGACTAGCGGGCTACAATGAGCAGTTCTTC. It specifies CASSLRAEGLAGYNEQFF.

The chain combines TRBV11-2 with TRBJ2-6; TRBD1 matches at 7 bases. Germline V gene data show CDR1 as SGHAT and CDR2 as FQNNGV. The CDR3 is made up of 17 amino acids. Trimming cost V 5 bases and J 2 bases; bases outside gene matches: 9. The CDR3 bases are TGTGCCAGCAGCCCCTCGGTAGGGGGCACTGGGGCCAACGTCCTGACTTTC. Its translation: CASSPSVGGTGANVLTF.

The rearrangement joins TRBV6-6 to TRBJ2-5; 12 bases fit TRBD1. CDR3 size: 16 residues. The V gene's germline CDR1 is MNHNY and CDR2 SVGAGI (reference sequence). V was clipped by 2 bases and J by 5 bases; unmatched bases: 6. DNA for the CDR3: TGTGCCAGCAGTTACCCCTGGGACAGGGGGCCGGAGACCCAGTACTTC. The encoded protein is CASSYPWDRGPETQYF.

This chain uses TRBV13 with TRBJ1-1, with D uncertain. CDR1 and CDR2 (germline): PRHDT, FYEKMQ (reference sequence). The CDR3 is 14 amino acids. The V end was cut by 6 bases, the J end by 3 bases, with 14 bases between. The CDR3 spells CASRLGGGDTEAFF. Here the CDR3 DNA reads TGTGCCAGCAGGCTGGGTGGCGGGGACACTGAAGCTTTCTTT.

The chain is built from TRBV30 and TRBJ1-2; TRBD1 agrees at 7 bases. The CDR3 length is 13 residues. V lost 5 bases, J lost 7 bases, and 10 bases stayed unmatched. The germline V gene encodes CDR1 GTSNPN and CDR2 SVGIG (reference sequence). The CDR3 reads CAWEKGQSSGYTF. The CDR3 DNA reads as TGTGCCTGGGAAAAGGGACAGTCTTCTGGCTACACCTTC.

The chain has TRBV28 and TRBJ2-7; 8 bases map to TRBD2. In germline, CDR1 is MDHEN, CDR2 SYDVKM. V was pared by 11 bases and J by 5 bases, with 8 bases of the junction left unmatched. This CDR3 region has 12 residues. The CDR3 DNA follows: TGTGCCGCCGGGGGGGGCATGGACGAGCAGTACTTC. The encoded protein is CAAGGGMDEQYF.